Below are 30 T cell receptor beta chains sequenced from a single sample in a study of blood T cell repertoires in COVID-19. TCRdb keeps only in-frame clones here, not all; method: immunoSEQ multiplex PCR. Here the sample spans roughly 350,000 clones, about 89% being singletons. Sequencing used peripheral blood. These receptors all come from a woman in her 50s with COVID-19, enrolled during active disease.

V and J are TRBV19 and TRBJ2-5; 9 bases match TRBD1. The CDR3 consists of 14 residues. Germline V gene lookup returns CDR1 LNHDA and CDR2 SQIVND (reference sequence). J was trimmed by 4 bases and V by 6 bases; bases with no gene match: 6. CDR3 sequence reads: CASRPGQGRETQYF. CDR3 in DNA: TGTGCCAGTAGGCCAGGACAGGGGAGAGAGACCCAGTACTTC.

The genes are TRBV4-1 and TRBJ2-2; the match to TRBD1 covers 7 bases. V was pared by 0 bases and J by 0 bases, with 4 bases of the junction left unmatched. The CDR3 loop spans 17 amino acids. Per germline, CDR1 MGHRA and CDR2 YSYEKL. For the CDR3, the DNA is TGCGCCAGCAGCCAAGACGGGGACAGCGCGAACACCGGGGAGCTGTTTTTT. Translation: CASSQDGDSANTGELFF.

This clone has more than one count but fewer than ten. The chain recombines TRBV30 with TRBJ2-3; 7 nucleotides align to TRBD2. This CDR3 comprises 16 residues. V lost 0 bases and J lost 2; bases outside the gene matches: 8. CDR1 and CDR2 (germline): GTSNPN, SVGIG (reference sequence). The CDR3 here is CAWSVGSGTSTDTQYF. In nucleotides, the CDR3 is TGTGCCTGGAGTGTGGGAAGCGGGACTTCCACAGATACGCAGTATTTT.

The chain has TRBV23-1 and TRBJ2-1, with TRBD1 matching 8 bases. TRBV23-1 is sorted into the ORF group, with uncertain function. The ends lost 4 bases at V and 6 bases at J; junction bases unmatched: 8. The CDR3 is 15 amino acids. The DNA for the CDR3 is TGCGCCAGCAGTCCCAAGACAGGGGTCGGCAATGAGCAGTTCTTC. The encoded protein is CASSPKTGVGNEQFF.

The gene calls are TRBV6-2 or TRBV6-3 and TRBJ2-1, with 11 bases matching TRBD2. This CDR3 has 16 residues. Germline V gives CDR1 MNHEY, CDR2 SVGEGT. Germline trimming cut 6 bases from V and 2 bases from J; bases unmatched to any gene: 6. The CDR3: CASSLTSGGPYNEQFF. As DNA, the CDR3 is TGTGCCAGCAGCCTAACTAGCGGGGGTCCCTACAATGAGCAGTTCTTC.

The CDR3 DNA is TGTGCCAGCAGTTTTGCGGGGGCAACTAATGAAAAACTGTTTTTT. The encoded protein is CASSFAGATNEKLFF. The chain employs TRBV28 and TRBJ1-4, with D perhaps matching TRBD1 (5 bases). The ends were cut back, 3 bases at V and 0 bases at J, with 8 bases in the middle. CDR3 length: 15 residues. CDR1 is MDHEN, CDR2 SYDVKM, per germline.

This CDR3 is CASSQGAEQFF. In nucleotides, the CDR3 is TGTGCCAGTAGTCAGGGTGCTGAGCAGTTCTTC. V is TRBV19 and J is TRBJ2-1; TRBD1 might be the D (5 bases). This CDR3 region has 11 residues. Looked up from germline, CDR1 is LNHDA and CDR2 is SQIVND (reference sequence). Trimming stripped 5 bases from V and 9 bases from J, with 8 bases between.

The chain combines TRBV11-2 with TRBJ1-2; a possible D gene is TRBD1 (6 bases). This CDR3 region has 15 residues. The germline V gene encodes CDR1 SGHAT and CDR2 FQNNGV. V lost 2 bases, J lost 6 bases, and 16 bases lay in between. The CDR3 nucleotides read TGTGCCAGCAGCTTACCCGGGACACAAGGGGATGGCTACACCTTC. This codes for CASSLPGTQGDGYTF.

V is TRBV4-1 and J is TRBJ2-3; D is unclear. The CDR3 covers 15 residues. CDR1 and CDR2 from the germline V gene are MGHRA and YSYEKL. Between the trimmed V and J ends, which lost 0 bases and 0 bases, there was a span of 7 bases. The CDR3 bases are TGCGCCAGCAGCCAAGAACGGCGGAGCACAGATACGCAGTATTTT. Amino acids: CASSQERRSTDTQYF.

This sequence joins TRBV7-2 and TRBJ1-2, with a possible D match to TRBD1 (6 bases). Looked up from germline, CDR1 is SGHTA and CDR2 is FQGNSA. This CDR3 contains 16 residues. The V end lost 1 base, the J end lost 7 bases, and 19 bases lay between the germline ends. The DNA of the CDR3 is TGTGCCAGCAGCTTAGTCCCGGGGGGCAGGGGTGGTGGCTACACCTTC. Residues: CASSLVPGGRGGGYTF.

The CDR3 sequence: CASSRKTGLANYGYTF. The CDR3 DNA is TGTGCCAGCAGCCGTAAGACAGGTTTGGCTAACTATGGCTACACCTTC. This sequence joins TRBV5-8 and TRBJ1-2; a possible D gene is TRBD1 (6 bases). From germline, CDR1 is SGHTS and CDR2 YDEGEE. The CDR3 extends over 16 amino acids. V was trimmed by 4 bases and J by 0 bases, leaving 16 bases between them.

The V and J genes are TRBV18 and TRBJ1-3, with 7 nucleotides matching TRBD1. CDR1 KGHSH and CDR2 LQKENI come from the germline V gene. The CDR3 is made up of 16 amino acids. J was trimmed by 0 bases and V by 5 bases; bases with no gene match: 7. The CDR3 reads CASSEGQPLSGNTIYF. The CDR3 DNA reads TGTGCCAGCTCAGAGGGACAGCCGCTCTCTGGAAACACCATATATTTT.

The CDR3 loop reads CASSSFAGNGYTF. The CDR3 bases are TGTGCCAGCAGCTCGTTCGCAGGGAATGGCTACACCTTC. The rearrangement uses TRBV7-9 and TRBJ1-2; perhaps TRBD1 as D (5 bases). The CDR3 length is 13 residues. Trimming shortened V by 4 bases and J by 6 bases, and 12 bases separated the two germline ends. The V gene's germline CDR1 is SEHNR and CDR2 FQNEAQ (reference sequence).

Comments on this clone: The same CDR3 also results from other DNA sequences found in this sample. This chain joins TRBV18 and TRBJ2-5; 11 bases map to TRBD1. This CDR3 comprises 15 residues. CDR1 and CDR2 from the germline V gene are KGHSH and LQKENI. J gave up 3 bases and V 3 bases, and 3 bases lay outside the gene matches. For the CDR3, the DNA is TGTGCCAGCTCACCGGGGACAGGGGGTGAAGAGACCCAGTACTTC. Its translation is CASSPGTGGEETQYF.

The chain employs TRBV9 and TRBJ1-1, with 7 nucleotides matching TRBD1. Per the germline V gene, CDR1 is SGDLS and CDR2 is YYNGEE. Trimming cost V 1 base and J 6 bases; bases outside gene matches: 3. The CDR3 sequence is 13 residues long. The CDR3 DNA follows: TGTGCCAGCAGCGTATTGGGGACAGCTGAAGCTTTCTTT. It is translated as CASSVLGTAEAFF.

The chain couples TRBV12-5 to TRBJ2-5; possibly TRBD2 for D (5 bases). CDR1 is LGHNT, CDR2 FRNRAP, per germline. V was cut by 6 bases and J by 0 bases, with 11 bases left in between. The CDR3 extends over 14 amino acids. CDR3 amino acids: CASGPSGYQETQYF. The DNA of the CDR3 is TGTGCTAGTGGGCCCTCGGGGTACCAAGAGACCCAGTACTTC.

The chain is built from TRBV14 and TRBJ1-2, with 8 positions matching TRBD1. This CDR3 contains 13 residues. The junction had 2 bases not matched to a gene; V was cut back by 3 bases and J by 5 bases. Germline V gives CDR1 SGHDN, CDR2 FVKESK. The CDR3 DNA sequence: TGTGCCAGCAGCCAGACAGGGGTATATGGCTACACCTTC. This codes for CASSQTGVYGYTF.

The rearrangement links TRBV5-1 to TRBJ2-7; TRBD1 agrees at 9 bases. The CDR3 consists of 15 residues. CDR1 and CDR2 (germline): SGHRS, YFSETQ. The V gene end was trimmed by 1 base and the J gene end by 6 bases; junction bases not matched to a gene: 8. CDR3 residues: CASSLNRGQGSEQYF. The CDR3 DNA is TGCGCCAGCAGCTTGAATAGGGGACAGGGTAGCGAGCAGTACTTC.

The V gene is TRBV5-8, the J gene TRBJ2-7; 7 bases are a match to TRBD1. The germline V gene encodes CDR1 SGHTS and CDR2 YDEGEE. The J segment lost 4 bases and the V segment lost 0 bases, leaving 7 bases of the junction unmatched. The length of the CDR3 is 15 residues. CDR3 nucleotide sequence: TGTGCCAGCAGCTTGGCCCCGGGACAGACGTACGAGCAGTACTTC. It translates to CASSLAPGQTYEQYF.

Remarks on this clone: This specimen includes other DNA sequences encoding the same CDR3. The genes are TRBV18 and TRBJ2-1, with D perhaps TRBD2 (6 bases). Trimming pared 6 bases from V and 6 bases from J, leaving 9 bases between. The CDR3 has 12 residues. In germline, CDR1 is KGHSH, CDR2 LQKENI. The CDR3 nucleotides read TGTGCCAGCTCCCCGACTAGCAATGAGCAGTTCTTC. As protein: CASSPTSNEQFF.

CDR3 amino acids: CASSIYGGANSPLHF. In DNA, the CDR3 is TGTGCCAGTAGTATATATGGGGGCGCGAATTCACCCCTCCACTTT. The chain has TRBV19 and TRBJ1-6, with D possibly TRBD1 on 6 matching bases. The CDR3 is 15 residues long. CDR1 and CDR2 from the germline V gene are LNHDA and SQIVND (reference sequence). The V end lost 2 bases, the J end lost 7 bases, and 12 bases lay between the germline ends.

Only a few counts were recorded for this clone. The chain uses TRBV29-1 and TRBJ2-2, with TRBD2 matching 10 bases. Germline V gene sequence: CDR1 SQVTM, CDR2 ANQGSEA. V dropped 8 bases and J dropped 2; count of bases not matched to a gene: 5. The CDR3 is 14 amino acids. For the CDR3, the DNA is TGCAGCTCCACTAGCGGGATCAACACCGGGGAGCTGTTTTTT. It translates to CSSTSGINTGELFF.

The chain has TRBV12-5 and TRBJ2-1; D is ambiguous. The germline V gene has CDR1 LGHNT and CDR2 FRNRAP. CDR3 length equals 16 residues. Trimming left V 7 bases short and J 0 bases short, with 16 bases between. CDR3 nucleotide sequence: TGTGCTAGTGCCCCCTTTGGTAGAGCCTCCTACAATGAGCAGTTCTTC. Encoded protein: CASAPFGRASYNEQFF. The whole variable domain, remainder taken from reference TRBV12-5 and TRBJ2-1, is DARVTQTPRHKVTEMGQEVTMRCQPILGHNTVFWYRQTMMQGLELLAYFRNRAPLDDSGMPKDRFSAEMPDATLATLKIQPSEPRDSAVYFCASAPFGRASYNEQFFGPGTRLTVL.

The rearrangement uses TRBV5-1 and TRBJ2-5; 7 bases fit TRBD2. The CDR3 length is 14 residues. In germline, CDR1 is SGHRS, CDR2 YFSETQ. The V and J ends lost 4 bases and 6 bases, in that order; junction bases with no gene match: 9. The chain's CDR3 is CASSPEGGRKTQYF. For the CDR3, the DNA is TGCGCCAGCAGCCCGGAGGGCGGGAGAAAGACCCAGTACTTC. The whole variable domain, filled in from reference TRBV5-1 and TRBJ2-5, reads KAGVTQTPRYLIKTRGQQVTLSCSPISGHRSVSWYQQTPGQGLQFLFEYFSETQRNKGNFPGRFSGRQFSNSRSEMNVSTLELGDSALYLCASSPEGGRKTQYFGPGTRLLVL.

This rearrangement joins TRBV6-5 to TRBJ1-1; D unclear. The V end was cut by 5 bases, the J end by 4 bases, with 11 bases between. CDR1 MNHEY and CDR2 SVGAGI come from the germline V gene. This CDR3 is built from 13 residues. The CDR3 is CASSPYSGTEAFF. CDR3 sequence (DNA): TGTGCCAGCAGTCCATACAGTGGCACTGAAGCTTTCTTT.

This clone was observed a handful of times. This chain joins TRBV30 and TRBJ1-6; 7 bases fit TRBD1. The CDR3 spans 13 residues. Germline CDR1 reads GTSNPN; CDR2 reads SVGIG (reference sequence). V was clipped by 3 bases and J by 10 bases; unmatched bases: 6. The CDR3 sequence is CAWRGPQGSPLHF. In DNA form, the CDR3 reads TGTGCCTGGAGGGGACCACAGGGGTCACCCCTCCACTTT.

The CDR3 DNA reads TGTGCCAGCAGCCGGACATCTCCCTACGAGCAGTACTTC. This codes for CASSRTSPYEQYF. The rearrangement joins TRBV6-2 or TRBV6-3 to TRBJ2-7, with D possibly matching TRBD1 (5 bases). Trimming cost V 6 bases and J 2 bases, with 11 bases left between them. The germline V gene encodes CDR1 MNHEY and CDR2 SVGEGT. The CDR3 covers 13 residues.

This clone was observed a single time. V gene TRBV6-5 combines with J gene TRBJ1-1, with D unclear. Germline values: CDR1 MNHEY, CDR2 SVGAGI. Trimming took 6 bases from V and 0 from J, leaving 14 bases between them. The CDR3 has 15 amino acids. CDR3: CASRQYGILNTEAFF. As DNA, the CDR3 is TGTGCCAGCAGACAGTACGGGATTTTGAACACTGAAGCTTTCTTT.

The gene calls are TRBV19 and TRBJ1-1; 8 bases map to TRBD1. The V segment lost 2 bases and the J segment 2 bases; nucleotides outside the gene matches: 7. Germline CDR1 and CDR2: LNHDA and SQIVND (reference sequence). The CDR3 contains 16 residues. Here the CDR3 DNA reads TGTGCCAGTAGTATAACATTCGGACAGGGTAACACTGAAGCTTTCTTT. It yields the protein CASSITFGQGNTEAFF.

The chain uses TRBV4-3 and TRBJ2-3; the D gene is possibly TRBD1 (6 bases). The CDR3 spans 16 residues. CDR1 and CDR2 from the germline V gene are LGHNA and YSLEER. V was trimmed by 2 bases and J by 0 bases, leaving 12 bases between them. The CDR3 reads CASSQSRQASTDTQYF. CDR3 nucleotide sequence: TGCGCCAGCAGCCAATCCCGACAGGCTAGCACAGATACGCAGTATTTT.